This TCR beta chain was sequenced in a study of T cell repertoires in cytomegalovirus infection. Study-wide background: HLA-B-restricted CMV epitopes that are well studied, plus recently identified HLA-C-restricted ones, were used by the study. It was the public TCR beta signatures that indicated both CMV infection and matching HLA type. Points from the study as a whole: Dominating the ex vivo response were HLA-C-restricted CMV-specific TCR beta clonotypes.

TCRdb analysed the reads with MiXCR anew, one entry per CDR3 protein. Among hundreds of thousands of distinct CDR3 sequences listed, roughly 30% were seen once. V was pared by 1 base and J by 5 bases, with 18 bases between. This CDR3 comprises 16 residues. Per the germline V gene, CDR1 is LNHDA and CDR2 is SQIVND (reference sequence). For this clonotype: Its matching antigen is unknown.

The TCR sequence derives from a human donor in good health (CMV status not recorded). Some clones in this sample may be carry-over from other donors' samples. The chain recombines TRBV19 with TRBJ2-7, with a weak D call TRBD2 (6 bases). The source was cultured CD8+ T cells from PBMCs, collected from culture after CMV antigen stimulation. The CDR3: CASSIAGGDFGNEQYF. For the CDR3, the DNA is TGTGCCAGTAGTATAGCCGGGGGTGATTTCGGGAACGAGCAGTACTTC.